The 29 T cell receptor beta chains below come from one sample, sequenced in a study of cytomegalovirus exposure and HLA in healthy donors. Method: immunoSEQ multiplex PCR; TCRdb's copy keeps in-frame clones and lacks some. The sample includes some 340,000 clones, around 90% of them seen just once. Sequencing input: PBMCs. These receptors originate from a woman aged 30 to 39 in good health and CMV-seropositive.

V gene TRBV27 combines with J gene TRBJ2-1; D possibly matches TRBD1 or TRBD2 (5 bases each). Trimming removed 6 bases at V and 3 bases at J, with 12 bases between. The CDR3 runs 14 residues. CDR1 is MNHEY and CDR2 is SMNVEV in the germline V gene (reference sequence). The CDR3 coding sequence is TGTGCCAGCAGATTGGGACGGCTCTACAATGAGCAGTTCTTC. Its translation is CASRLGRLYNEQFF.

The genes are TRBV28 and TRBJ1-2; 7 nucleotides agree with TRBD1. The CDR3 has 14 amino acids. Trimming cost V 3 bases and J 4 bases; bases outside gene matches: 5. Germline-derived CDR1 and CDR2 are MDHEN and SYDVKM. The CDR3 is CASSLPTGSYGYTF. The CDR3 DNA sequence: TGTGCCAGCAGTTTGCCGACAGGGTCCTATGGCTACACCTTC.

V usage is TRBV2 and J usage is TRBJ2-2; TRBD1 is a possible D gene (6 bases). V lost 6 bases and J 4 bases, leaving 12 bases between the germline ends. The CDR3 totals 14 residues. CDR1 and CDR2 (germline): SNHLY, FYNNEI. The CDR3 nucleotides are TGTGCCAGCAGGGACAGATCGGGCACCGGGGAGCTGTTTTTT. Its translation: CASRDRSGTGELFF.

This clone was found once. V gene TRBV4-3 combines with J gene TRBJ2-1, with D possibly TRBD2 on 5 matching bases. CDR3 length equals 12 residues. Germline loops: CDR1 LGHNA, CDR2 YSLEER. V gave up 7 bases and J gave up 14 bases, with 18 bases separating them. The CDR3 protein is CASTPLVLGKFF. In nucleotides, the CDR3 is TGCGCCAGCACCCCCCTAGTACTAGGAAAGTTCTTC.

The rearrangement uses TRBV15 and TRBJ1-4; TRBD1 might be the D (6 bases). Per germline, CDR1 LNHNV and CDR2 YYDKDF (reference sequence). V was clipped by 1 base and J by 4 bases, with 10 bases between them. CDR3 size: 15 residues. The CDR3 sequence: CATSRGAGDNEKLFF. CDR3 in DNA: TGTGCCACCAGCAGAGGGGCAGGGGATAATGAAAAACTGTTTTTT.

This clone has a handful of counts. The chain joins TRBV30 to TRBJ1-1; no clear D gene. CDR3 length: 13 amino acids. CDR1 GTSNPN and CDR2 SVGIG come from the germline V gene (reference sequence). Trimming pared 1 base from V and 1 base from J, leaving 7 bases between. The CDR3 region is CAWSAPGNTEAFF. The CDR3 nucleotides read TGTGCCTGGAGTGCACCGGGGAACACTGAAGCTTTCTTT.

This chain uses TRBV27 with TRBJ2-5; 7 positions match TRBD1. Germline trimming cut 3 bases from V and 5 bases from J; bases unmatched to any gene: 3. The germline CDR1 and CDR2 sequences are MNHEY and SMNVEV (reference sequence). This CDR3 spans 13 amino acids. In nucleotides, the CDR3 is TGTGCCAGCAGTTTGACAGGGCTGGAGACCCAGTACTTC. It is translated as CASSLTGLETQYF.

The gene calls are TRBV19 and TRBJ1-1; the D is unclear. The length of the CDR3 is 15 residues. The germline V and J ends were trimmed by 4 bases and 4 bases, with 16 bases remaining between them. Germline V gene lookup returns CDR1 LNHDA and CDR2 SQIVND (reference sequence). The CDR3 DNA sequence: TGTGCCAGTAGTACCCCCCGGACGGCGTCCACTGAAGCTTTCTTT. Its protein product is CASSTPRTASTEAFF.

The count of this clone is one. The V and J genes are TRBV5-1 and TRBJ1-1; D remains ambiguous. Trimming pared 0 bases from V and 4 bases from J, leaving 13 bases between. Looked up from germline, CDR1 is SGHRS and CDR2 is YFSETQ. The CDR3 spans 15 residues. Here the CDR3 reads CASSLAPGGSTEAFF. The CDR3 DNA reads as TGCGCCAGCAGCTTGGCTCCGGGTGGAAGCACTGAAGCTTTCTTT.

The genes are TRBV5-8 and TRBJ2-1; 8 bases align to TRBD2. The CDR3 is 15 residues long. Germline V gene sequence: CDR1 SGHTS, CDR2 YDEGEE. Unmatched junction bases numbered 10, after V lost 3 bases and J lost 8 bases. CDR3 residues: CASSSLAGDFDEQFF. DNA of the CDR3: TGTGCCAGCAGCTCCCTAGCGGGTGATTTTGATGAGCAGTTCTTC.

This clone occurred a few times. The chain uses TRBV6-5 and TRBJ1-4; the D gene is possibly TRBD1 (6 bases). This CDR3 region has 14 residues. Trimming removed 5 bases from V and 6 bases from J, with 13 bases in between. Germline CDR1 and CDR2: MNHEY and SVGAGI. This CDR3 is CASSKGGIDEKLFF. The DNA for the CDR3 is TGTGCCAGCAGTAAGGGGGGTATCGATGAAAAACTGTTTTTT.

The CDR3 bases are TGTGCCTGGAGTGTATGGTCGATGGGACTACTGTACTTC. Its translation is CAWSVWSMGLLYF. The chain combines TRBV30 with TRBJ2-7; 7 nucleotides match TRBD2. Germline-derived CDR1 and CDR2 are GTSNPN and SVGIG (reference sequence). This CDR3 has 13 residues. Unmatched junction bases numbered 11, after V lost 0 bases and J lost 12 bases.

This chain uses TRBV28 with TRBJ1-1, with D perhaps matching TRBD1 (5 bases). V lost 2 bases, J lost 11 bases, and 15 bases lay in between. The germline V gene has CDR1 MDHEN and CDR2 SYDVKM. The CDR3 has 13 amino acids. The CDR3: CASSLGAGRTAFF. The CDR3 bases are TGTGCCAGCAGTTTAGGGGCCGGGCGTACGGCTTTCTTT.

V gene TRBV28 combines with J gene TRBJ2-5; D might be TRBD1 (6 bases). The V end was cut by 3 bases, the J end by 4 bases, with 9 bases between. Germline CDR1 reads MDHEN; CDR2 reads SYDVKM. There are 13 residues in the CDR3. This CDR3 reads CASSFLGGETQYF. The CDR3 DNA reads TGTGCCAGCAGTTTTTTAGGGGGAGAGACCCAGTACTTC. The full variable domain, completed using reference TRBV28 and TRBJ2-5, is DVKVTQSSRYLVKRTGEKVFLECVQDMDHENMFWYRQDPGLGLRLIYFSYDVKMKEKGDIPEGYSVSREKKERFSLILESASTNQTSMYLCASSFLGGETQYFGPGTRLLVL.

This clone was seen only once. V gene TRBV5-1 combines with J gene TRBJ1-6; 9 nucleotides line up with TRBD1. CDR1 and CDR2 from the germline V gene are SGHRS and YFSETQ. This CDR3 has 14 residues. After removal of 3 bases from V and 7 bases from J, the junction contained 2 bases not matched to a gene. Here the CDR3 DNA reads TGCGCCAGCAGCTGGGACAGGGCGAATTCACCCCTCCACTTT. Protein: CASSWDRANSPLHF.

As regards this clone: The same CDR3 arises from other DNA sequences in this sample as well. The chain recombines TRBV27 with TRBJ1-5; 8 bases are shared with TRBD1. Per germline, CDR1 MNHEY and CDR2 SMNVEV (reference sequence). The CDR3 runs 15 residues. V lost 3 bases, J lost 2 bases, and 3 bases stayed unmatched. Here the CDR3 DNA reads TGTGCCAGCAGTTTGGGACAGGCAGGCAATCAGCCCCAGCATTTT. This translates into CASSLGQAGNQPQHF.

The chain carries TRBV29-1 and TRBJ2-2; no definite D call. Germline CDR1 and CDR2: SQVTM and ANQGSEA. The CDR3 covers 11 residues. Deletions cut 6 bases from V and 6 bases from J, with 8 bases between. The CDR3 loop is CSVPGPGELFF. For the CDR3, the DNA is TGCAGCGTGCCCGGGCCCGGGGAGCTGTTTTTT.

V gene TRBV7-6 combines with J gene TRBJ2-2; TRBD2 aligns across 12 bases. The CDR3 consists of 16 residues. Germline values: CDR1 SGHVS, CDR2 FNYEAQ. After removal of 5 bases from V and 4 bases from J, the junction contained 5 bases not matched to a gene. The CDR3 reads CASSQGLAGSTGELFF. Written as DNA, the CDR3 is TGTGCCAGCAGCCAAGGACTAGCGGGATCCACCGGGGAGCTGTTTTTT.

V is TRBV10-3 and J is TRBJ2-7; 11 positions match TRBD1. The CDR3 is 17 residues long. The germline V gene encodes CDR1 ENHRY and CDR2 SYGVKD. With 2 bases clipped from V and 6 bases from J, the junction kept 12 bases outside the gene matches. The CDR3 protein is CAISEPGLGTGGSEQYF. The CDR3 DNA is TGTGCCATCAGTGAGCCGGGGTTAGGGACAGGGGGTAGCGAGCAGTACTTC.

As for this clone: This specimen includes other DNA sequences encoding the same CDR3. In DNA, the CDR3 is TGTGCCAGCAGCGTTACCTACGAGCAGTACTTC. The encoded protein is CASSVTYEQYF. J is TRBJ2-7 and V is TRBV11-2; D not certain. V gave up 5 bases and J gave up 2 bases, with 4 bases separating them. Per germline, CDR1 SGHAT and CDR2 FQNNGV. The CDR3 consists of 11 residues.

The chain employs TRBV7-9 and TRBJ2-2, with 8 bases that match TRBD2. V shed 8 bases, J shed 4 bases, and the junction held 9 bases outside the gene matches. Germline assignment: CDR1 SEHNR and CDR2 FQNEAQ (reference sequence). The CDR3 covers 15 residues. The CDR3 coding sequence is TGTGCCAGCCCTACCGAGCGGGAGACCACCGGGGAGCTGTTTTTT. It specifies CASPTERETTGELFF.

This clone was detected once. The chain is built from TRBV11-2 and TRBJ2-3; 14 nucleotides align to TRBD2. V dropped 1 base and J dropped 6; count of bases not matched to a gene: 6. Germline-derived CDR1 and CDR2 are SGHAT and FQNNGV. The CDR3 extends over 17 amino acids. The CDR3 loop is CASSLAGLAGVADTQYF. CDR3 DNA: TGTGCCAGCAGCTTAGCGGGACTAGCGGGAGTAGCGGATACGCAGTATTTT.

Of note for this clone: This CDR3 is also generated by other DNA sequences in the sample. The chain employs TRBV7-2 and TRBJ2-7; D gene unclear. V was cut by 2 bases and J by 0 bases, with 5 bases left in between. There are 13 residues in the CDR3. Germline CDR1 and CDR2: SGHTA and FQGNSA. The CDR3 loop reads CASSLQSSYEQYF. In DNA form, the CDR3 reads TGTGCCAGCAGCTTACAAAGCTCCTACGAGCAGTACTTC.

The CDR3 nucleotides are TGCGCCAGCAGCCAAAATCTCGGTTATGGAGGAGCTTTCTTT. Amino acid sequence: CASSQNLGYGGAFF. V is TRBV4-3 and J is TRBJ1-1; D is unclear. Germline V gene sequence: CDR1 LGHNA, CDR2 YSLEER. The CDR3 extends over 14 amino acids. The V end lost 2 bases, the J end lost 10 bases, and 17 bases lay between the germline ends.

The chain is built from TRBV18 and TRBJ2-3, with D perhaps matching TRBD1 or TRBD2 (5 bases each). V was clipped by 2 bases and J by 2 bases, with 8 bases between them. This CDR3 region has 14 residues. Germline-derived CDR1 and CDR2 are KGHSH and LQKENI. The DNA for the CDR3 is TGTGCCAGCTCACCATCCGGGGCCACAGATACGCAGTATTTT. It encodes CASSPSGATDTQYF.

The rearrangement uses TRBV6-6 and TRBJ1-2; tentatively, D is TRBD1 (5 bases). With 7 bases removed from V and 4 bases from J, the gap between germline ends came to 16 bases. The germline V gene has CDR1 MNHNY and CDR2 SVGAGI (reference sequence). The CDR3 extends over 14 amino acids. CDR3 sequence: CASTETEALYGYTF. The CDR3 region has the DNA TGTGCCAGCACCGAGACAGAGGCGCTCTATGGCTACACCTTC.

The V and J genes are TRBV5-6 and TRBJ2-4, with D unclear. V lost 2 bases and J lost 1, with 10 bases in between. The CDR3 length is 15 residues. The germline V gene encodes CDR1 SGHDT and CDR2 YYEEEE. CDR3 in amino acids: CASSFRSLAKNIQYF. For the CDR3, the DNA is TGTGCCAGCAGCTTTCGGAGCCTTGCCAAAAACATTCAGTACTTC.

CDR3 residues: CASSAGTDTQYF. For the CDR3, the DNA is TGTGCCAGCAGCGCTGGGACAGATACGCAGTATTTT. The rearrangement joins TRBV9 to TRBJ2-3; D is ambiguous. V lost 3 bases, J lost 3 bases, and 5 bases lay in between. This CDR3 has 12 residues. CDR1 is SGDLS and CDR2 is YYNGEE in the germline V gene.

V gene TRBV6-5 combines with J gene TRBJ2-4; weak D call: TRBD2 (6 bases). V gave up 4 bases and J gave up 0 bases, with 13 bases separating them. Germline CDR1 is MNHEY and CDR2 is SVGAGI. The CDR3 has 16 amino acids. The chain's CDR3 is CASSWRAGIAKNIQYF. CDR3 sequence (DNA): TGTGCCAGCAGTTGGCGGGCGGGGATAGCCAAAAACATTCAGTACTTC.